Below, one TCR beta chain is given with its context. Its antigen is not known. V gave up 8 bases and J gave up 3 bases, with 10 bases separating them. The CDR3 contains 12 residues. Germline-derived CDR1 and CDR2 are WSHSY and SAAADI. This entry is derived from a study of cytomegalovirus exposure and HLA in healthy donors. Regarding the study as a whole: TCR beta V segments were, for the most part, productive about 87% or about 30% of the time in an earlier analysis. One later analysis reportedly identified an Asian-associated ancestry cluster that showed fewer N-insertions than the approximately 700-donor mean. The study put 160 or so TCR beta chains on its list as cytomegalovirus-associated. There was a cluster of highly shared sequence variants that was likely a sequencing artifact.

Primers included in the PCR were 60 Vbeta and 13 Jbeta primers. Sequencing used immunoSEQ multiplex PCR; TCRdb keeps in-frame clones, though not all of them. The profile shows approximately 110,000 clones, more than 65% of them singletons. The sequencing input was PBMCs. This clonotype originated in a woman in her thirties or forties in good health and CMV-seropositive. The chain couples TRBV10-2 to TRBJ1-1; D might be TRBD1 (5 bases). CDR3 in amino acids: CASGADYTEAFF. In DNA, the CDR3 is TGCGCCAGCGGGGCCGATTACACTGAAGCTTTCTTT.